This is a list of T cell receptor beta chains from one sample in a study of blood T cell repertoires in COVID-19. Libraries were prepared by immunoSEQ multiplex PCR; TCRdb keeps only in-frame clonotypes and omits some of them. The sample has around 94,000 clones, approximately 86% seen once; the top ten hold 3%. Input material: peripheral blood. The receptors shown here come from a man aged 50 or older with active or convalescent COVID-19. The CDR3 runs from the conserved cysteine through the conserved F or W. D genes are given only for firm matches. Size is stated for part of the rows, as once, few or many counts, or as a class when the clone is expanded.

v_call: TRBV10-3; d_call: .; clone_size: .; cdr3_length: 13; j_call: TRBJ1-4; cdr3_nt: TGTGCCATCCGGACGGCGGAGGATGAAAAACTGTTTTTT; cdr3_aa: CAIRTAEDEKLFF
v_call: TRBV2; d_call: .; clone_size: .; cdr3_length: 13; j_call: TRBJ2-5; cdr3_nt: TGTGCCAGCAGTGAACACTACCAAGAGACCCAGTACTTC; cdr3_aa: CASSEHYQETQYF
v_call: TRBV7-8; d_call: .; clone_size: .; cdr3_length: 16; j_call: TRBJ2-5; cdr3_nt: TGTGCCAGCAGCTCCCGGGACTCCTGGTACCAAGAGACCCAGTACTTC; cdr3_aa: CASSSRDSWYQETQYF
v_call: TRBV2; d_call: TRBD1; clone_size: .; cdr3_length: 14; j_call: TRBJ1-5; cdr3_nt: TGTGCCAGCAGCTCTGGACAGGGAGATCAGCCCCAGCATTTT; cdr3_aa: CASSSGQGDQPQHF
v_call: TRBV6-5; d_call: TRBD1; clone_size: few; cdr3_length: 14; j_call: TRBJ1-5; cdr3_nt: TGTGCCAGCAGCGGGACAGCCCGCAATCAGCCCCAGCATTTT; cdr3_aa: CASSGTARNQPQHF
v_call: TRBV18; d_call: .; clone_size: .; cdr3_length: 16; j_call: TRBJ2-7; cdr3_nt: TGTGCCAGCTCACCACCGCCCCCTAGCGACCTCTACGAGCAGTACTTC; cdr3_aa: CASSPPPPSDLYEQYF
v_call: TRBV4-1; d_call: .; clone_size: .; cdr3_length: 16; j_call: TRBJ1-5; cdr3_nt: TGCGCCAGCAGCCAAATTGGTACGGGATTACATCAGCCCCAGCATTTT; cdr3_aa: CASSQIGTGLHQPQHF
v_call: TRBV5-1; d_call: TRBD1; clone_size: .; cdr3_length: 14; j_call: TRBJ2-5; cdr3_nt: TGCGCCAGCAGCGTGGGACAGGGTGACGAGACCCAGTACTTC; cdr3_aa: CASSVGQGDETQYF
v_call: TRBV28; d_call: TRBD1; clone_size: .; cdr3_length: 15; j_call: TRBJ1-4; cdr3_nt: TGTGCCAGCAGTCAGGAGGGGGCCTTTAATGAAAAACTGTTTTTT; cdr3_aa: CASSQEGAFNEKLFF
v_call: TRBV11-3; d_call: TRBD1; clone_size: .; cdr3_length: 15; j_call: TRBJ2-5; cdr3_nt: TGTGCCAGCAGCTCCCAAGGGGGCGGCGGGGAGACCCAGTACTTC; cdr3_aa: CASSSQGGGGETQYF
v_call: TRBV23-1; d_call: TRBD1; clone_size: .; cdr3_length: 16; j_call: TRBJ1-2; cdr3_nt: TGCGCCAGCAGTCAATCGGGACAGTCAAAGTGCTATGGCTACACCTTC; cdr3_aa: CASSQSGQSKCYGYTF
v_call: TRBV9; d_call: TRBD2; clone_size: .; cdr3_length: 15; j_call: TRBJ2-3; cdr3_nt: TGTGCCAGCAGCCCCCGGGGACTACTCCCAGATACGCAGTATTTT; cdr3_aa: CASSPRGLLPDTQYF
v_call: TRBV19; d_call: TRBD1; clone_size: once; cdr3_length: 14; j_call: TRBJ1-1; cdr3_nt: TGTGCCAGCCTACCGGGACAGGGGAACACTGAAGCTTTCTTT; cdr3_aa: CASLPGQGNTEAFF
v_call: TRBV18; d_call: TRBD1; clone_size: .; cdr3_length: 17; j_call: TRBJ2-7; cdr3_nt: TGTGCCAGCTCACCACGCAGGGACAGGGAGGGCTCCTACGAGCAGTACTTC; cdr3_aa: CASSPRRDREGSYEQYF
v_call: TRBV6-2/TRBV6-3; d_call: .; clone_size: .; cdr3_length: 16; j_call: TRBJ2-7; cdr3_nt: TGTGCCAGCAGTTACTCGCGGCGGGACAGCTCCTACGAGCAGTACTTC; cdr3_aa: CASSYSRRDSSYEQYF
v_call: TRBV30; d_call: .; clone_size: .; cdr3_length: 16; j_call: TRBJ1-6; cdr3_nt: TGTGCCTGGAACTTACCCTCCACAGGGATTAATTCACCCCTCCACTTT; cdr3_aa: CAWNLPSTGINSPLHF
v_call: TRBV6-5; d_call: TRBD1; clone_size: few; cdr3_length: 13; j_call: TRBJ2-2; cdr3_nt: TGTGCCAGCGGGGGACAGAGAGTGGGGGAGCTGTTTTTT; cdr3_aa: CASGGQRVGELFF
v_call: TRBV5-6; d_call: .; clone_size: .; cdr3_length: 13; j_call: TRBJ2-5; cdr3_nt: TGTGCCAGCAGCTTGGGAGGGGGAGAGACCCAGTACTTC; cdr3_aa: CASSLGGGETQYF
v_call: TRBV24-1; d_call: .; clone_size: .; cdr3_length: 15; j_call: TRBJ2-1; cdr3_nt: TGTGCCACCAGTGATACCGGGGGCTCCTACAATGAGCAGTTCTTC; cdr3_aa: CATSDTGGSYNEQFF
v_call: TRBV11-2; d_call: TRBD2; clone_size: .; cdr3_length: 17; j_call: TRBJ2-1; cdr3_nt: TGTGCCAGCAGCTTAGTAGGTGCGGGGGGGTCCTACAATGAGCAGTTCTTC; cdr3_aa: CASSLVGAGGSYNEQFF
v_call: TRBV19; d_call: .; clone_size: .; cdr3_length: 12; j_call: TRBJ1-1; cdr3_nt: TGTGCCAGTACACAGGTGAACACTGAAGCTTTCTTT; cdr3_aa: CASTQVNTEAFF
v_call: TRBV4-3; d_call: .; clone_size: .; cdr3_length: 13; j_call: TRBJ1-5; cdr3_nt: TGCGCCAGCAGCCAAGTAATGAGTCAGCCCCAGCATTTT; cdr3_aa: CASSQVMSQPQHF
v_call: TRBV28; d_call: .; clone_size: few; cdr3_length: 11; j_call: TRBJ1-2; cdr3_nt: TGTGTCACGGGTCCTTATTATGGCTACACCTTC; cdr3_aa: CVTGPYYGYTF
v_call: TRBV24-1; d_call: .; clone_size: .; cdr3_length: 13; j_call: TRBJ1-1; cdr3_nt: TGTGCCACCTCAGGGGTTCCGAACACTGAAGCTTTCTTT; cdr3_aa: CATSGVPNTEAFF
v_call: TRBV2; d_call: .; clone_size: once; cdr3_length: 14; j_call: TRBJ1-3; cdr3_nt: TGTGCCAGCAGGGACACAGGGTTGGGAAACACCATATATTTT; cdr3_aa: CASRDTGLGNTIYF
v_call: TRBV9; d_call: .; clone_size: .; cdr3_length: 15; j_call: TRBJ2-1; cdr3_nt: TGTGCCAGCAGCCCCCTGGGGGGGACACCGAATGAGCAGTTCTTC; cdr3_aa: CASSPLGGTPNEQFF
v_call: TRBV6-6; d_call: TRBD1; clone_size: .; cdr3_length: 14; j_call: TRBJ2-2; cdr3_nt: TGTGCCAGCAGCCCAGACAGGGGCACCGGGGAGCTGTTTTTT; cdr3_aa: CASSPDRGTGELFF
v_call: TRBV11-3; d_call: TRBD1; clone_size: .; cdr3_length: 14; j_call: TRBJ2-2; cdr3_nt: TGTGCCAGCAGCTTGGACAGGGGATCCGGGGAGCTGTTTTTT; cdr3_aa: CASSLDRGSGELFF
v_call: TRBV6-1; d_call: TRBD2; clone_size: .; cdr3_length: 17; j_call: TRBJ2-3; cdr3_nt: TGTGCCAGCAGTGGTCGAGGGAGCGGGGGTCCCACAGATACGCAGTATTTT; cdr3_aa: CASSGRGSGGPTDTQYF
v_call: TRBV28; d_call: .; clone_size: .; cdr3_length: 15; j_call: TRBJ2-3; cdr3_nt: TGTGCCAGCAGTCCCGGGAACTACAACACAGATACGCAGTATTTT; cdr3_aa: CASSPGNYNTDTQYF
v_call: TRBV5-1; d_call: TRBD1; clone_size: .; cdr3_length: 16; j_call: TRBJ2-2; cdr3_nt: TGCGCCAGCAGCACACCCGGGACAGGGGTTATCGGGGAGCTGTTTTTT; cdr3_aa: CASSTPGTGVIGELFF
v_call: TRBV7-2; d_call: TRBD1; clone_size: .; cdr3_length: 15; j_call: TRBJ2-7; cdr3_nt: TGTGCCAGCAGCCCGTGGACAGGGGAGGGATACGAGCAGTACTTC; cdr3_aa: CASSPWTGEGYEQYF
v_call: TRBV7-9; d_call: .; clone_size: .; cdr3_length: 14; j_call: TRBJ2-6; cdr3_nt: TGTGCCAGCAGACTAAACTCTGGGGCCAACGTCCTGACTTTC; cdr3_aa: CASRLNSGANVLTF
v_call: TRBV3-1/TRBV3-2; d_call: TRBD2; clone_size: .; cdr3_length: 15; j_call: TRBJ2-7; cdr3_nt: TGTGCCAGCAGCCAAGACCTAGCGGGGGAATACGAGCAGTACTTC; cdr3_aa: CASSQDLAGEYEQYF
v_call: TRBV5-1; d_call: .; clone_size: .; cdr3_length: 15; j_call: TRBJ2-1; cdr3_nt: TGCGCCAGCAGCATCCAGGGAAGCTCCTACAATGAGCAGTTCTTC; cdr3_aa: CASSIQGSSYNEQFF
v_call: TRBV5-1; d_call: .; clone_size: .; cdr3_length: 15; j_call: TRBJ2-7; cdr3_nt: TGCGCCAGCAGCTTGGGGACAGTGCCTACCTACGAGCAGTACTTC; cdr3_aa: CASSLGTVPTYEQYF
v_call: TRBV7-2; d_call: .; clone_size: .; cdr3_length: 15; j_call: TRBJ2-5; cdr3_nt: TGTGCCAGCAGCGGAGAGACTAGTCAGGGAGAGACCCAGTACTTC; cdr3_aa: CASSGETSQGETQYF
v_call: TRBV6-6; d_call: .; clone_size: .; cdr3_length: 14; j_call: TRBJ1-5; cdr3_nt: TGTGCCAGCAGTTACTCAGAGTACAATCAGCCCCAGCATTTT; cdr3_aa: CASSYSEYNQPQHF
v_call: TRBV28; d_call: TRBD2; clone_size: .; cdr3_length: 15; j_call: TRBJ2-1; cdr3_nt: TGTGCCAGCAGTTGGACTAGCCTGTCCTACAATGAGCAGTTCTTC; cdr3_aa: CASSWTSLSYNEQFF
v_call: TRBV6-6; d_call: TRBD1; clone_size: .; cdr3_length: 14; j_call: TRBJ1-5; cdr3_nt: TGTGCCAGCAGTGTTAACAGGGGTATCCAGCCCCAGCATTTT; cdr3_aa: CASSVNRGIQPQHF
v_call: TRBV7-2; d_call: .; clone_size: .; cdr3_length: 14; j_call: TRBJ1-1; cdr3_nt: TGTGCCAGCAGCCCTCTGGGGCGTCGGACTGAAGCTTTCTTT; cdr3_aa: CASSPLGRRTEAFF
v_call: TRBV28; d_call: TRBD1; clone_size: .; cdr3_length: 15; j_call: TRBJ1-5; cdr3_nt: TGTGCCAGCAGTTTGTCCGGGACAGGGTACCAGCCCCAGCATTTT; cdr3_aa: CASSLSGTGYQPQHF
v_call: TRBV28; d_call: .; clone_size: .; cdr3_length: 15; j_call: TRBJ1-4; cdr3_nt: TGTGCCAGCAGTTTTGGGTTTAGGGGAGGGGAAAAACTGTTTTTT; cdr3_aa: CASSFGFRGGEKLFF
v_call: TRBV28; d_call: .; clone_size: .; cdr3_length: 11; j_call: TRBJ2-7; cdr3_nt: TGTGCCAGCAGTACCCGAGACGAGCAGTACTTC; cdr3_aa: CASSTRDEQYF
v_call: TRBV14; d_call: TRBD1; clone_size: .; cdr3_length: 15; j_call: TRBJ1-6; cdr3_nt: TGTGCCAGCAGCCAAGTTCAACAGGGGGGTTCACCCCTCCACTTT; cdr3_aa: CASSQVQQGGSPLHF
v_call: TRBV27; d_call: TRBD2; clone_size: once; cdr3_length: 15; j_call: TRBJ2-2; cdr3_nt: TGTGCCAGCAGTTCCGGGACTACAAACACCGGGGAGCTGTTTTTT; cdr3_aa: CASSSGTTNTGELFF
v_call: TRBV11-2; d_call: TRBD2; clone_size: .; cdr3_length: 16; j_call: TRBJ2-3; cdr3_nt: TGTGCCAGCAGCCGAGGGACTAGCGGGGGGTCAGATACGCAGTATTTT; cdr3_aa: CASSRGTSGGSDTQYF
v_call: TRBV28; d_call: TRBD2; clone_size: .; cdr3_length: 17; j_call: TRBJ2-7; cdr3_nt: TGTGCCAGCAGTTCCGTGACTAGCGGGGGGGCTACCTACGAGCAGTACTTC; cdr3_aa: CASSSVTSGGATYEQYF
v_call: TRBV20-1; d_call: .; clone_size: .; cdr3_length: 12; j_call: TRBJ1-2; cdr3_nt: TGCAGTGCTAGTACACCGCCTTATGGCTACACCTTC; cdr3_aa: CSASTPPYGYTF
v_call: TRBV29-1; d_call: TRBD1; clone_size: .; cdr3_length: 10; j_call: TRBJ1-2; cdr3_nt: TGCAGCGTTTGGGACAGGGGGCTAACCTTC; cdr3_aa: CSVWDRGLTF
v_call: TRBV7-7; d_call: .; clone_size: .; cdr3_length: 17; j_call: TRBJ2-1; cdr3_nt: TGTGCCAGCACCCCTCGTAGCGGGACAGGGTCGTACAATGAGCAGTTCTTC; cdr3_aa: CASTPRSGTGSYNEQFF
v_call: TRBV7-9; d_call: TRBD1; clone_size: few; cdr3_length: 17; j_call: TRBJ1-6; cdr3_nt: TGTGCCAGCAGCTCCCGCCGGGACAGAACCTATAATTCACCCCTCCACTTT; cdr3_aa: CASSSRRDRTYNSPLHF
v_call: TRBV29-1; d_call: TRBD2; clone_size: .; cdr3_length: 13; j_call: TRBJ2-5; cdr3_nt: TGCAGCGTTGAACGGGGGGAACAAGAGACCCAGTACTTC; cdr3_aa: CSVERGEQETQYF
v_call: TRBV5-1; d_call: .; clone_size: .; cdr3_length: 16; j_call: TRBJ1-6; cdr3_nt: TGCGCCAGCAGCTTGGCCACCGAGGGTACCGGTTCACCCCTCCACTTT; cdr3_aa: CASSLATEGTGSPLHF